The rows below give T cell receptor beta chains drawn from one sample of a study of blood T cell repertoires in COVID-19. Profiling relied on immunoSEQ multiplex PCR, and the TCRdb table lists in-frame clones only, not all of them. Among fewer than 100,000 clones listed, approximately 92% were seen once. The material sequenced was peripheral blood. These receptors came from a woman aged 80 or older with acute or convalescent COVID-19. Each CDR3 is given with its conserved first and last residue. Each record gives: J gene, V gene, clone size, CDR3 length, D gene, CDR3 protein, CDR3 DNA. A D gene is named only where the DNA matches it firmly. Clone size is stated in some rows and not others, as once, few, many or a class when expanded.

J: TRBJ1-1
V: TRBV6-5
size: .
length: 13
D: .
CDR3: CASRLQGRGEAFF
DNA: TGTGCCAGCAGATTACAGGGTAGGGGTGAAGCTTTCTTT

J: TRBJ2-2
V: TRBV6-8
size: .
length: 17
D: TRBD1
CDR3: CASTRLNTGGGTGELFF
DNA: TGTGCCAGCACCCGTCTGAATACAGGGGGCGGTACCGGGGAGCTGTTTTTT

J: TRBJ2-1
V: TRBV7-2
size: .
length: 16
D: TRBD1
CDR3: CASSISGTGSYNEQFF
DNA: TGTGCCAGCAGTATCTCCGGGACAGGCTCCTACAATGAGCAGTTCTTC

J: TRBJ2-7
V: TRBV2
size: .
length: 14
D: TRBD1
CDR3: CASRQGEISYEQYF
DNA: TGTGCCAGCAGACAGGGGGAGATCTCCTACGAGCAGTACTTC

J: TRBJ2-6
V: TRBV28
size: .
length: 16
D: TRBD1
CDR3: CASSLWTGSGANVLTF
DNA: TGTGCCAGCAGTTTGTGGACAGGGTCTGGGGCCAACGTCCTGACTTTC

J: TRBJ1-4
V: TRBV5-8
size: .
length: 16
D: TRBD1
CDR3: CASSFDGTVLNEKLFF
DNA: TGTGCCAGCAGCTTCGACGGGACAGTCCTTAATGAAAAACTGTTTTTT

J: TRBJ2-3
V: TRBV7-9
size: .
length: 16
D: TRBD1
CDR3: CASSPTGALHTDTQYF
DNA: TGTGCCAGCAGCCCGACAGGGGCACTTCACACAGATACGCAGTATTTT

J: TRBJ2-3
V: TRBV19
size: .
length: 17
D: TRBD2
CDR3: CASSTQGTSGGTDTQYF
DNA: TGTGCCAGTAGTACTCAGGGGACTAGCGGGGGCACAGATACGCAGTATTTT

J: TRBJ2-3
V: TRBV5-1
size: once
length: 15
D: TRBD1
CDR3: CASSPDRGGTDTQYF
DNA: TGCGCCAGCAGCCCTGACAGGGGTGGCACAGATACGCAGTATTTT

J: TRBJ1-2
V: TRBV6-6
size: .
length: 13
D: .
CDR3: CASTWRNGDGYTF
DNA: TGTGCCAGCACCTGGAGGAACGGGGATGGCTACACCTTC

J: TRBJ1-4
V: TRBV20-1
size: .
length: 13
D: .
CDR3: CSASPGGNEKLFF
DNA: TGCAGTGCTAGTCCGGGAGGAAATGAAAAACTGTTTTTT

J: TRBJ1-4
V: TRBV3-1/TRBV3-2
size: .
length: 16
D: TRBD1
CDR3: CASSHRPTGILEKLFF
DNA: TGTGCCAGCAGCCACCGACCGACAGGGATACTTGAAAAACTGTTTTTT

J: TRBJ1-3
V: TRBV6-5
size: few
length: 14
D: .
CDR3: CASRAAGSGNTIYF
DNA: TGTGCCAGCAGAGCGGCTGGCTCTGGAAACACCATATATTTT

J: TRBJ2-3
V: TRBV5-1
size: .
length: 14
D: TRBD2
CDR3: CASSLEAGGDTQYF
DNA: TGCGCCAGCAGCTTGGAAGCGGGAGGAGATACGCAGTATTTT

J: TRBJ2-7
V: TRBV20-1
size: .
length: 11
D: .
CDR3: CSAKEGYEQYF
DNA: TGCAGTGCTAAGGAGGGGTACGAGCAGTACTTC

J: TRBJ2-5
V: TRBV6-5
size: .
length: 11
D: .
CDR3: CASRLQETQYF
DNA: TGTGCCAGCAGACTCCAAGAGACCCAGTACTTC

J: TRBJ1-4
V: TRBV28
size: .
length: 11
D: .
CDR3: CASSHRGGKFF
DNA: TGTGCCAGCAGTCATCGAGGGGGAAAGTTTTTT

J: TRBJ2-2
V: TRBV19
size: .
length: 17
D: TRBD2
CDR3: CASSISDSGRWTGELFF
DNA: TGTGCCAGTAGTATATCGGACAGCGGGAGGTGGACCGGGGAGCTGTTTTTT

J: TRBJ1-6
V: TRBV18
size: .
length: 13
D: .
CDR3: CASSPQGNSPLHF
DNA: TGTGCCAGCTCACCCCAGGGGAATTCACCCCTCCACTTT

J: TRBJ2-7
V: TRBV5-1
size: .
length: 15
D: .
CDR3: CASSLKEQGRHEQYF
DNA: TGCGCCAGCAGCTTGAAAGAACAGGGTCGACACGAGCAGTACTTC

J: TRBJ1-2
V: TRBV5-5
size: .
length: 16
D: TRBD1
CDR3: CASSLDRGPANYGYTF
DNA: TGTGCCAGCAGCTTGGACAGGGGACCTGCTAACTATGGCTACACCTTC

J: TRBJ2-2
V: TRBV5-1
size: .
length: 15
D: TRBD2
CDR3: CASSGTSGNTGELFF
DNA: TGCGCCAGCAGTGGGACTAGCGGGAACACCGGGGAGCTGTTTTTT

J: TRBJ1-5
V: TRBV11-3
size: .
length: 14
D: .
CDR3: CASSLELASQPQHF
DNA: TGTGCCAGCAGCTTAGAATTGGCTTCTCAGCCCCAGCATTTT

J: TRBJ1-5
V: TRBV19
size: .
length: 14
D: TRBD1
CDR3: CASSSGQGVQPQHF
DNA: TGTGCCAGTAGTTCTGGACAGGGGGTTCAGCCCCAGCATTTT

J: TRBJ2-5
V: TRBV15
size: .
length: 15
D: .
CDR3: CATSRDTEMEETQYF
DNA: TGTGCCACCAGCAGAGATACAGAGATGGAAGAGACCCAGTACTTC

J: TRBJ1-1
V: TRBV10-3
size: .
length: 14
D: .
CDR3: CAISELGGETEAFF
DNA: TGTGCCATCAGTGAGTTGGGTGGAGAGACGGAGGCTTTCTTT

J: TRBJ2-3
V: TRBV7-8
size: .
length: 16
D: TRBD2
CDR3: CASSLGLGRGTDTQYF
DNA: TGTGCCAGCAGCTTAGGTTTGGGGAGGGGCACAGATACGCAGTATTTT

J: TRBJ2-4
V: TRBV29-1
size: once
length: 13
D: .
CDR3: CSVSRRLKNIQYF
DNA: TGCAGCGTATCCCGGCGGCTCAAAAACATTCAGTACTTC

J: TRBJ2-3
V: TRBV15
size: .
length: 15
D: .
CDR3: CATSRERQSTDTQYF
DNA: TGTGCCACCAGCAGGGAGCGTCAATCGACAGATACGCAGTATTTT

J: TRBJ2-1
V: TRBV24-1
size: .
length: 14
D: .
CDR3: CATSAPTSNNEQFF
DNA: TGTGCCACCAGTGCCCCGACTAGTAACAATGAGCAGTTCTTC

J: TRBJ2-1
V: TRBV7-9
size: .
length: 14
D: .
CDR3: CASSLAFPGNEQFF
DNA: TGTGCCAGCAGCTTAGCGTTTCCGGGTAATGAGCAGTTCTTC

J: TRBJ2-3
V: TRBV5-1
size: .
length: 13
D: TRBD2
CDR3: CASSPGLAGTQYF
DNA: TGCGCCAGCAGCCCGGGACTAGCGGGTACGCAGTATTTT

J: TRBJ1-2
V: TRBV20-1
size: .
length: 11
D: .
CDR3: CSAGHRYGYTF
DNA: TGCAGTGCTGGACACCGCTATGGCTACACCTTC

J: TRBJ2-3
V: TRBV3-1/TRBV3-2
size: once
length: 14
D: TRBD2
CDR3: CASSYSGRADTQYF
DNA: TGTGCCAGCAGCTATAGCGGGAGGGCGGATACGCAGTATTTT

J: TRBJ1-2
V: TRBV28
size: .
length: 12
D: .
CDR3: CASSHSLIGYTF
DNA: TGTGCCAGCAGCCACTCTTTGATTGGCTACACCTTC

J: TRBJ1-2
V: TRBV6-6
size: .
length: 13
D: .
CDR3: CASSYSSGSGYTF
DNA: TGTGCCAGCAGTTACTCGTCAGGGTCTGGCTACACCTTC

J: TRBJ1-1
V: TRBV5-5
size: .
length: 14
D: TRBD1
CDR3: CASSGTDLGTEAFF
DNA: TGTGCCAGCAGCGGGACAGATTTGGGCACTGAAGCTTTCTTT